The TCR beta chain described here comes from a study of molecular identifiers for immune sequencing clone quantification. This clonotype is labeled as medium-sized. Its target is unknown. Germline values: CDR1 SGHDT, CDR2 YYEEEE. V was trimmed by 4 bases and J by 7 bases, leaving 18 bases between them. The CDR3 has 14 amino acids. Study observations and caveats: Clonotypes topping 20 RNA copies carried over 98% of effector molecules but under 1% of naive ones.

In TCRdb, the PCR reads were re-called with MiXCR into one record per CDR3 protein. The table records some 10,000 distinct CDR3 sequences, 15% to 20% of them present only once. Material for sequencing was naive CD8+ T cells from blood, with Jurkat cell RNA spiked in. Subset in this sample: FACS-sorted CD8+CD4-CCR7+CD45RA+ naive T cells. This receptor was taken from a human donor in good health. Some libraries in this study had Jurkat cell RNA spiked in. The chain combines TRBV5-6 with TRBJ2-7; D is tentatively TRBD1 or TRBD2 (5 bases each). CDR3 residues: CASSTGTPFSEQYF. For the CDR3, the DNA is TGTGCCAGCAGCACCGGGACCCCATTTAGTGAGCAGTACTTC.